The rows below give T cell receptor beta chains drawn from one sample of a study of T cell responses to AZD1222 COVID-19 vaccine. Measured with immunoSEQ multiplex PCR; TCRdb has only the in-frame clones, and not every one. The top ten clones hold roughly 3.2% of a sample with 130,000 to 150,000 clones, approximately 90% of them seen once. The specimen comprised peripheral blood, sampled on day 0 of AZD1222 vaccination. The origin of the receptors is an adult in good health. Each CDR3 is given with its conserved first and last residue. Each record gives: clone size, J gene, D gene, V gene, CDR3 protein, CDR3 DNA. D genes are given only for firm matches. Size is omitted from some rows. Given values are once, few, many or a class for expanded clones.

>NA|TRBJ2-7|TRBD2|TRBV30
CAWSTGTRWNYEQYF
TGTGCCTGGAGTACCGGGACTAGGTGGAACTACGAGCAGTACTTC
>NA|TRBJ2-7|NA|TRBV27
CASRQYYEQYF
TGTGCCAGCAGGCAGTACTACGAGCAGTACTTC
>NA|TRBJ2-1|NA|TRBV14
CASSQVGFSTTAPNEQFF
TGTGCCAGCAGCCAAGTGGGGTTTAGCACCACGGCCCCAAATGAGCAGTTCTTC
>once|TRBJ2-1|NA|TRBV9
CASSPENGGLYNEQFF
TGTGCCAGCAGCCCAGAGAATGGAGGGCTCTACAATGAGCAGTTCTTC
>NA|TRBJ1-1|NA|TRBV7-6
CASSSLLRAGGTEAFF
TGTGCCAGCAGCTCCTTACTCAGGGCTGGGGGAACTGAAGCTTTCTTT
>NA|TRBJ1-5|NA|TRBV3-1/TRBV3-2
CASSQDTNQPQHF
TGTGCCAGCAGCCAAGATACTAATCAGCCCCAGCATTTT
>NA|TRBJ2-1|NA|TRBV5-5
CASSPKIVTGNEQFF
TGTGCCAGCAGCCCAAAAATTGTCACGGGTAATGAGCAGTTCTTC
>NA|TRBJ1-3|NA|TRBV7-8
CASSLASLPGSGNTIYF
TGTGCCAGCAGCTTAGCTAGCCTACCGGGCTCTGGAAACACCATATATTTT
>NA|TRBJ1-2|NA|TRBV25-1
CASSELAGLGYGYTF
TGTGCCAGCAGTGAATTGGCGGGTTTGGGCTATGGCTACACCTTC
>once|TRBJ2-1|NA|TRBV5-1
CASSRGYNEQFF
TGCGCCAGCAGCAGGGGTTACAATGAGCAGTTCTTC
>NA|TRBJ1-5|TRBD1|TRBV2
CASRKNPGQSRNQPQHF
TGTGCCAGCAGGAAAAACCCGGGACAGTCACGCAATCAGCCCCAGCATTTT
>NA|TRBJ2-1|TRBD2|TRBV9
CASSVTSGAEYNEQFF
TGTGCCAGCAGCGTTACTAGCGGGGCGGAGTACAATGAGCAGTTCTTC
>NA|TRBJ2-1|TRBD1|TRBV23-1
CASNPGDRGGEYGGNEQFF
TGCGCCAGCAACCCCGGGGACAGGGGAGGGGAATACGGGGGCAATGAGCAGTTCTTC
>once|TRBJ1-3|NA|TRBV14
CASSQDEGNTIYF
TGTGCCAGCAGCCAAGACGAAGGAAACACCATATATTTT
>NA|TRBJ2-1|TRBD1|TRBV7-6
CASSLASLGTGENEQFF
TGTGCCAGCAGCTTAGCGTCCTTGGGGACAGGGGAAAATGAGCAGTTCTTC
>few|TRBJ2-1|NA|TRBV6-5
CASQRYNEQFF
TGTGCCAGCCAAAGGTACAATGAGCAGTTCTTC
>NA|TRBJ2-5|NA|TRBV9
CASSPSQETQYF
TGTGCCAGCAGCCCGTCCCAAGAGACCCAGTACTTC
>NA|TRBJ1-2|NA|TRBV10-3
CAIRGRGIDGYTF
TGTGCCATCAGGGGTCGGGGTATCGATGGCTACACCTTC
>NA|TRBJ2-7|TRBD2|TRBV2
CASSLSGGGYEQYF
TGTGCCAGCAGTCTTAGCGGGGGTGGGTACGAGCAGTACTTC
>NA|TRBJ2-2|NA|TRBV4-1
CASSQKGGRIGELFF
TGCGCCAGCAGCCAGAAGGGGGGGCGCATCGGGGAGCTGTTTTTT
>NA|TRBJ1-5|NA|TRBV5-1
CASREGLSNQPQHF
TGCGCCAGCAGGGAGGGTTTAAGCAATCAGCCCCAGCATTTT
>NA|TRBJ1-3|NA|TRBV19
CASSIQALGGNTIYF
TGTGCCAGTAGTATTCAGGCTTTGGGAGGAAACACCATATATTTT
>few|TRBJ2-1|NA|TRBV7-9
CASSFNRDNEQFF
TGTGCCAGCAGCTTCAACCGGGACAATGAGCAGTTCTTC
>NA|TRBJ1-1|NA|TRBV11-2
CASSLVGGPTEAFF
TGTGCCAGCAGCTTAGTTGGGGGGCCCACTGAAGCTTTCTTT
>once|TRBJ1-2|NA|TRBV6-6
CASSYTGYGYTF
TGTGCCAGCAGTTACACAGGGTATGGCTACACCTTC
>NA|TRBJ2-1|NA|TRBV19
CASSNRQRDEQFF
TGTGCCAGTAGTAATCGTCAGAGGGATGAGCAGTTCTTC
>NA|TRBJ2-1|NA|TRBV15
CATSRVSGSFMYEQFF
TGTGCCACCAGCAGAGTCTCTGGCTCGTTTATGTATGAGCAGTTCTTC
>NA|TRBJ2-3|TRBD2|TRBV7-9
CASSPTSGIEADTQYF
TGTGCCAGCAGCCCGACAAGCGGGATTGAGGCAGATACGCAGTATTTT
>NA|TRBJ1-5|NA|TRBV5-1
CASSLTGLHQPQHF
TGCGCCAGCAGCTTGACCGGCCTACATCAGCCCCAGCATTTT
>NA|TRBJ1-2|NA|TRBV4-2
CASSSDSRYGYTF
TGTGCCAGCAGTTCGGACAGCAGATATGGCTACACCTTC
>NA|TRBJ1-4|TRBD1|TRBV7-6
CASSLVGTGINEKLFF
TGTGCCAGCAGCTTAGTGGGGACAGGGATTAATGAAAAACTGTTTTTT
>NA|TRBJ1-4|NA|TRBV6-6
CASSYSGVGEKLFF
TGTGCCAGCAGCTATTCTGGGGTTGGGGAAAAACTGTTTTTT
>NA|TRBJ1-4|NA|TRBV6-6
CASHTPGRGHEKLFF
TGTGCCAGCCATACCCCAGGAAGGGGTCATGAAAAACTGTTTTTT
>NA|TRBJ2-7|NA|TRBV3-1/TRBV3-2
CASRDRTKTYEQYF
TGTGCCAGCAGAGACAGGACGAAAACCTACGAGCAGTACTTC
>NA|TRBJ1-4|TRBD1|TRBV3-1/TRBV3-2
CASSYPTGGLTNEKLFF
TGTGCCAGCAGCTACCCGACAGGGGGCCTCACTAATGAAAAACTGTTTTTT
>NA|TRBJ1-2|NA|TRBV6-5
CASTLLSGGGYTF
TGTGCCAGCACTCTCCTGTCTGGGGGTGGCTACACCTTC
>NA|TRBJ1-6|TRBD1|TRBV19
CASSHRTGLSGSPLHF
TGTGCCAGTAGTCACCGGACAGGGTTGTCGGGTTCACCCCTCCACTTT
>NA|TRBJ1-2|NA|TRBV19
CASTPREGLGVIGYTF
TGTGCCAGTACCCCTAGGGAGGGGTTAGGGGTAATTGGCTACACCTTC
>NA|TRBJ2-2|NA|TRBV7-2
CASSFLDDTGELFF
TGTGCCAGCAGCTTCCTTGACGACACCGGGGAGCTGTTTTTT
>NA|TRBJ1-6|NA|TRBV3-1/TRBV3-2
CASSHPVVWGYNSPLHF
TGTGCCAGCAGCCACCCGGTAGTATGGGGGTATAATTCACCCCTCCACTTT
>once|TRBJ1-2|NA|TRBV24-1
CATSAGGAYGYTF
TGTGCCACCAGTGCGGGCGGAGCCTATGGCTACACCTTC
>NA|TRBJ2-2|NA|TRBV11-2
CASSFSDWAGELFF
TGTGCCAGCAGCTTCAGCGACTGGGCCGGGGAGCTGTTTTTT
>NA|TRBJ1-2|NA|TRBV30
CAGELKSGYTF
TGTGCAGGGGAACTGAAATCTGGCTACACCTTC
>NA|TRBJ1-4|NA|TRBV15
CATSRGLNEKLFF
TGTGCCACCAGCAGGGGCCTCAATGAAAAACTGTTTTTT
>NA|TRBJ2-7|NA|TRBV28
CASTHNYEQYF
TGTGCCAGCACGCACAACTACGAGCAGTACTTC
>few|TRBJ1-5|NA|TRBV19
CASSTSVSQPQHF
TGTGCCAGTAGTACAAGTGTAAGTCAGCCCCAGCATTTT
>NA|TRBJ2-3|TRBD2|TRBV6-2/TRBV6-3
CASSRRDSGRSTDTQYF
TGTGCCAGCAGTAGACGAGATAGCGGGAGGTCCACAGATACGCAGTATTTT
>once|TRBJ2-3|NA|TRBV19
CASEREGTDTQYF
TGTGCCTCGGAGAGGGAGGGCACAGATACGCAGTATTTT
>NA|TRBJ2-1|NA|TRBV3-1/TRBV3-2
CASSKGDSWRFF
TGTGCCAGCAGCAAGGGTGACTCCTGGCGGTTCTTC
>NA|TRBJ2-5|NA|TRBV7-2
CASSSGYPHF
TGTGCCAGCAGCTCGGGGTACCCGCACTTC
>NA|TRBJ1-5|NA|TRBV2
CASSEGPGNQPQHF
TGTGCCAGCAGTGAAGGTCCTGGGAATCAGCCCCAGCATTTT
>NA|TRBJ2-7|NA|TRBV9
CASSPGRTTGTRTYEQYF
TGTGCCAGCAGCCCAGGCAGAACTACCGGGACTCGGACTTACGAGCAGTACTTC
>NA|TRBJ2-5|NA|TRBV27
CASSFFPGGGAGETQYF
TGTGCCAGCAGTTTCTTCCCAGGAGGGGGGGCAGGGGAGACCCAGTACTTC
>NA|TRBJ1-1|NA|TRBV18
CASSPGSGVTEAFF
TGTGCCAGCTCACCAGGGTCGGGAGTTACTGAAGCTTTCTTT
>NA|TRBJ2-6|NA|TRBV7-9
CASSMRGAGANVLTF
TGTGCCAGCAGCATGAGGGGCGCTGGGGCCAACGTCCTGACTTTC
>NA|TRBJ1-1|NA|TRBV7-2
CASSSTSLRNTEAFF
TGTGCCAGCAGCTCAACGTCGCTGAGGAACACTGAAGCTTTCTTT
>few|TRBJ2-7|NA|TRBV12-3/TRBV12-4
CASSEDRYEQYF
TGTGCCAGCAGTGAAGACAGATACGAGCAGTACTTC
>NA|TRBJ2-7|TRBD2|TRBV6-2/TRBV6-3
CASSYRSSGWQYF
TGTGCCAGCAGTTACCGGTCTAGCGGATGGCAGTACTTC
>NA|TRBJ2-2|NA|TRBV11-2
CASSLARSTGELFF
TGTGCCAGCAGCTTAGCACGGAGCACCGGGGAGCTGTTTTTT
>NA|TRBJ1-2|NA|TRBV30
CAWSGAGYTF
TGTGCCTGGAGCGGGGCGGGCTACACCTTC